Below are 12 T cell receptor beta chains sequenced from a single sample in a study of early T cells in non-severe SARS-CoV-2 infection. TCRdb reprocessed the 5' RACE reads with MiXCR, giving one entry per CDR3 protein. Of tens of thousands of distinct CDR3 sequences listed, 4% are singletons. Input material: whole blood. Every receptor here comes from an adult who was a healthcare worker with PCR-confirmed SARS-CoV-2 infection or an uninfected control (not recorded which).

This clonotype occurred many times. The CDR3: CASSGPVDEQFF. The DNA for the CDR3 is TGTGCCAGTAGCGGCCCCGTTGACGAGCAGTTCTTC. The V call is TRBV19, the J call TRBJ2-1, with unresolved D. Germline V lookup: CDR1 LNHDA, CDR2 SQIVND (reference sequence). The CDR3 covers 12 residues. V lost 6 bases and J 10 bases, leaving 13 bases between the germline ends. The full variable domain, completed using reference TRBV19 and TRBJ2-1, is DGGITQSPKYLFRKEGQNVTLSCEQNLNHDAMYWYRQDPGQGLRLIYYSQIVNDFQKGDIAEGYSVSREKKESFPLTVTSAQKNPTAFYLCASSGPVDEQFFGPGTRLTVL.

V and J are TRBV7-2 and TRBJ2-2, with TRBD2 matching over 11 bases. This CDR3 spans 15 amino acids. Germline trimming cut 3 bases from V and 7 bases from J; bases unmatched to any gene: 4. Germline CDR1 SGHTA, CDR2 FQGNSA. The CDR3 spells CASSFSGRAGGELFF. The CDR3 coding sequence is TGTGCCAGCAGCTTTAGCGGGAGGGCCGGCGGGGAGCTGTTTTTT.

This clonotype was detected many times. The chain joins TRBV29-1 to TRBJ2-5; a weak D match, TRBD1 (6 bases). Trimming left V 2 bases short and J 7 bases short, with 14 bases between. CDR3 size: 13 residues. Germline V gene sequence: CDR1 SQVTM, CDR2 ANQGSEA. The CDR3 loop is CSVELTGLGTQYF. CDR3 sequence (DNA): TGCAGCGTTGAATTGACAGGCTTGGGGACCCAGTACTTC.

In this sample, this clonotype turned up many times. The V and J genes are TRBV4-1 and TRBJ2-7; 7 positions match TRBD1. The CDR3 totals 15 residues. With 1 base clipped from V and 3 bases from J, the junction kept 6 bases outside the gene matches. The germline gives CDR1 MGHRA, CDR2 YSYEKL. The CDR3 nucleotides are TGCGCCAGCAGCCAAGTAGGGGGCCAAAGCTACGAGCAGTACTTC. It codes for CASSQVGGQSYEQYF.

In DNA, the CDR3 is TGTGCCAGCATCTCTAGCGGGGGTCACGGGGAGCAGTACTTC. Translating gives CASISSGGHGEQYF. V is TRBV28 and J is TRBJ2-7, with 10 positions matching TRBD2. This CDR3 is built from 14 residues. Germline trimming cut 7 bases from V and 7 bases from J; bases unmatched to any gene: 10. Per the germline V gene, CDR1 is MDHEN and CDR2 is SYDVKM.

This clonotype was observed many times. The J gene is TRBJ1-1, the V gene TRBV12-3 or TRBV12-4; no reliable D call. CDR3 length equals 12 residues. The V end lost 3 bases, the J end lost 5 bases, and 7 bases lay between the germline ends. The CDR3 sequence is CASSFRPTEAFF. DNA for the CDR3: TGTGCCAGCAGTTTCCGGCCAACTGAAGCTTTCTTT.

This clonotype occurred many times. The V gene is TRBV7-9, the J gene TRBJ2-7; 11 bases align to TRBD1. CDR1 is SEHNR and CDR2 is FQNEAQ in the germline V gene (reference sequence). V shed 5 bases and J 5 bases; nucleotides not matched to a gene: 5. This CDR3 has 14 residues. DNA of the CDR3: TGTGCCAGCAGCCCCGGACAGGGGGCGGACGAGCAGTACTTC. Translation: CASSPGQGADEQYF. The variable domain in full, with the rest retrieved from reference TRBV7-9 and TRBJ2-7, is DTGVSQNPRHKITKRGQNVTFRCDPISEHNRLYWYRQTLGQGPEFLTYFQNEAQLEKSRLLSDRFSAERPKGSFSTLEIQRTEQGDSAMYLCASSPGQGADEQYFGPGTRLTVT.

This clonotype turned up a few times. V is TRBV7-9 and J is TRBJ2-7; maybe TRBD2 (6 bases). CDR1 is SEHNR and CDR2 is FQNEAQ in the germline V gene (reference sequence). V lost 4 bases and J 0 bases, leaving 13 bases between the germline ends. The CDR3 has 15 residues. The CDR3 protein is CASSSQDYPSYEQYF. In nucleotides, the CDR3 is TGTGCCAGCAGCTCACAGGACTACCCCTCCTACGAGCAGTACTTC. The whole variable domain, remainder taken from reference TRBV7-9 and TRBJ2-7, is DTGVSQNPRHKITKRGQNVTFRCDPISEHNRLYWYRQTLGQGPEFLTYFQNEAQLEKSRLLSDRFSAERPKGSFSTLEIQRTEQGDSAMYLCASSSQDYPSYEQYFGPGTRLTVT.

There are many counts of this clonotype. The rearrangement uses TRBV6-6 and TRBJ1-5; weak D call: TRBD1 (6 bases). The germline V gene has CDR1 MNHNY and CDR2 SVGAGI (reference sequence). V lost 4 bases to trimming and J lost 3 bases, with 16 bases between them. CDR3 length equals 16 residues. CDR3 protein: CASSSTLQGANQPQHF. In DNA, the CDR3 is TGTGCCAGCAGTTCCACCCTACAGGGCGCCAATCAGCCCCAGCATTTT.

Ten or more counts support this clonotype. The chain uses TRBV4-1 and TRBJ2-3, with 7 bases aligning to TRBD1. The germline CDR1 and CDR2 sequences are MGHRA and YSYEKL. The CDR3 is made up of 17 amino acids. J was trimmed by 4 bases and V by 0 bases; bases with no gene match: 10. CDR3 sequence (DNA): TGCGCCAGCAGCCAAGATCTTAGGGACAGAAGAGCAGATACGCAGTATTTT. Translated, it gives CASSQDLRDRRADTQYF.

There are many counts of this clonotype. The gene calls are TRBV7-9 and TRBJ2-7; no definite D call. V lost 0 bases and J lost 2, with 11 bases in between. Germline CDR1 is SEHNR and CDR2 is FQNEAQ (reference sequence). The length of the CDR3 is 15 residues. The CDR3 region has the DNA TGTGCCAGCAGCTTAGCGCCGGATCCAGCCTACGAGCAGTACTTC. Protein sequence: CASSLAPDPAYEQYF.

CDR3 nucleotide sequence: TGTGCCAGCAGCTCCACTTCGGGCTACACCTTC. Protein sequence: CASSSTSGYTF. The chain couples TRBV12-3 or TRBV12-4 to TRBJ1-2; no firm D call. The CDR3 spans 11 residues. Trimming removed 6 bases at V and 8 bases at J, with 10 bases between.